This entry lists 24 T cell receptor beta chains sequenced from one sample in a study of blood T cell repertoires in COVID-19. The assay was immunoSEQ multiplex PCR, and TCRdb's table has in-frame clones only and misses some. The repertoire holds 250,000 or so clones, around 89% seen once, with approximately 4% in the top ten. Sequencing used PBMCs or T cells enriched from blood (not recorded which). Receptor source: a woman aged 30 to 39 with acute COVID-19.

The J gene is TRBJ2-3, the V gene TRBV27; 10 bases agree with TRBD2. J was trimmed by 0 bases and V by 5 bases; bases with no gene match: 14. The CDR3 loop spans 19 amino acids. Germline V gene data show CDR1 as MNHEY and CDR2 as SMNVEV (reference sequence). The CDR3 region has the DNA TGTGCCAGCAGTCCACATCTAGCGGGAGCCACTCTTAGCACAGATACGCAGTATTTT. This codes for CASSPHLAGATLSTDTQYF.

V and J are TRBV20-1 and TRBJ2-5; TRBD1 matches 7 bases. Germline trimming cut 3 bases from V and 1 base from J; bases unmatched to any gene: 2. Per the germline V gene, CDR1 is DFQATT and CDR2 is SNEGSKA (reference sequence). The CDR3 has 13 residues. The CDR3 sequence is CSASRTGQETQYF. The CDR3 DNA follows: TGCAGTGCTAGTAGGACAGGCCAAGAGACCCAGTACTTC.

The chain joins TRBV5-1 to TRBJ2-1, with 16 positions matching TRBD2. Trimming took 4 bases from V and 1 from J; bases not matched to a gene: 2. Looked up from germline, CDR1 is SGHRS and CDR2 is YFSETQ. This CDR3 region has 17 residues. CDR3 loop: CASSPGLAGGSYNEQFF. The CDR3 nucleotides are TGCGCCAGCAGCCCGGGACTAGCGGGAGGGTCCTACAATGAGCAGTTCTTC.

DNA for the CDR3: TGTGCCAGTAGTACAGGGGTGGATGAAAAACTGTTTTTT. Translating it yields CASSTGVDEKLFF. The chain recombines TRBV19 with TRBJ1-4; perhaps TRBD1 as D (6 bases). CDR1 and CDR2 from the germline V gene are LNHDA and SQIVND (reference sequence). There are 13 residues in the CDR3. Trimming took 4 bases from V and 6 from J, leaving 9 bases between them.

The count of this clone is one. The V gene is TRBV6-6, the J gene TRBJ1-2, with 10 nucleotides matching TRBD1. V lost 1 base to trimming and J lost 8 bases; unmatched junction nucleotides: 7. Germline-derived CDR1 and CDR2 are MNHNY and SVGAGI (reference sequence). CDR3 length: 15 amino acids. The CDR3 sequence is CASSYWDRGRGGYTF. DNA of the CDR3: TGTGCCAGCAGTTACTGGGACAGGGGACGTGGGGGCTACACCTTC.

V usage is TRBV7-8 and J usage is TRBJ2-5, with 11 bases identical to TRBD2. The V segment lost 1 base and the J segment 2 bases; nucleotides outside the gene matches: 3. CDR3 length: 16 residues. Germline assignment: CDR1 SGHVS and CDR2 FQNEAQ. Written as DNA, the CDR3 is TGTGCCAGCAGCTTAGATATAGCGGGAGGGCAAGAGACCCAGTACTTC. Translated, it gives CASSLDIAGGQETQYF.

CDR3 sequence: CASSPGGAQPQHF. The DNA of the CDR3 is TGCGCCAGCAGCCCGGGGGGGGCCCAGCCCCAGCATTTT. This chain uses TRBV4-1 with TRBJ1-5; TRBD1 is a possible D gene (6 bases). The germline V gene has CDR1 MGHRA and CDR2 YSYEKL. There are 13 residues in the CDR3. The V and J ends lost 4 bases and 7 bases respectively, with 11 bases between them.

The CDR3 DNA follows: TGTGCCAGCAGCTTAAGCGGGAACACCGGGGAGCTGTTTTTT. Translating it yields CASSLSGNTGELFF. The chain couples TRBV7-3 to TRBJ2-2; D remains unclear. Germline CDR1 and CDR2: SGHTA and FQGTGA. This CDR3 comprises 14 residues. Trimming took 1 base from V and 1 from J, leaving 4 bases between them.

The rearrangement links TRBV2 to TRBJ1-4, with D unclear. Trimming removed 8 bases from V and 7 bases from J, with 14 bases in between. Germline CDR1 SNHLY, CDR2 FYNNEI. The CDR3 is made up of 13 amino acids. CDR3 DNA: TGTGCCAGCCGGCTACTGGGCCCTGAAAAACTGTTTTTT. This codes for CASRLLGPEKLFF.

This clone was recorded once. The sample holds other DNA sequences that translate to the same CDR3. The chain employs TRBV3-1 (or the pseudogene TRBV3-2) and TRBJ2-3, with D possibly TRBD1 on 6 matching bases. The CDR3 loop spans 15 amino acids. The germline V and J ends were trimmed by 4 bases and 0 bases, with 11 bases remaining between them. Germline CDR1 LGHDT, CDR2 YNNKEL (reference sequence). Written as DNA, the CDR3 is TGTGCCAGCAGCCCAATGGGGGCGAGCACAGATACGCAGTATTTT. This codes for CASSPMGASTDTQYF.

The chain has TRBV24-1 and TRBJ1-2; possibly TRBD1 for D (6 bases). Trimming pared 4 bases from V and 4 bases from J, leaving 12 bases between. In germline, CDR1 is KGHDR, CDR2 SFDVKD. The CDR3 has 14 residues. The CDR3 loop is CATSDTDSFYGYTF. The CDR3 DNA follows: TGTGCCACCAGTGACACGGACAGTTTCTATGGCTACACCTTC.

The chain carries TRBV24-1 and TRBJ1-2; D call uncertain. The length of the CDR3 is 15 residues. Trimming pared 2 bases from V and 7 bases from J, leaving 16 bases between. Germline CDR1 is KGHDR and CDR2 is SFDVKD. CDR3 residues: CATSDSETGLGGYTF. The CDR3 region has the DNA TGTGCCACCAGTGATTCCGAGACGGGGTTAGGTGGCTACACCTTC.

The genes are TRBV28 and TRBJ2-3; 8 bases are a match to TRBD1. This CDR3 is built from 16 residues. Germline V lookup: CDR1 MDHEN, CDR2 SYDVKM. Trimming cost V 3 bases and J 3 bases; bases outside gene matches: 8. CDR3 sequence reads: CASSFRGQWGTDTQYF. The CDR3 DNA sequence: TGTGCCAGCAGTTTCAGGGGGCAGTGGGGAACAGATACGCAGTATTTT.

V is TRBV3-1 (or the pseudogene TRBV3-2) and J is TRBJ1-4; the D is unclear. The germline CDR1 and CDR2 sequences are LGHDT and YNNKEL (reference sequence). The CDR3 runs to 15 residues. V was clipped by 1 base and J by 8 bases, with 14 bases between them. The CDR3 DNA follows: TGTGCCAGCAGCCAAGGTACCGGGTCGGGGGAAAAACTGTTTTTT. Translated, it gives CASSQGTGSGEKLFF.

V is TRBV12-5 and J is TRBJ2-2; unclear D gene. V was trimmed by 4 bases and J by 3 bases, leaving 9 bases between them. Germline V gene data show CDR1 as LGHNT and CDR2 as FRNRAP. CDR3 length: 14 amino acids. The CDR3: CASGSSQDTGELFF. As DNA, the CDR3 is TGTGCTAGTGGTTCAAGTCAGGACACCGGGGAGCTGTTTTTT.

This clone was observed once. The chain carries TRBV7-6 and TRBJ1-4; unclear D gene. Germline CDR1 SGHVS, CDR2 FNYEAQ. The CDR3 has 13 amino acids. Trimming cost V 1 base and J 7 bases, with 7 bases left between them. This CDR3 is CASSLVRGEKLFF. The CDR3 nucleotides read TGTGCCAGCAGCTTAGTACGAGGTGAAAAACTGTTTTTT.

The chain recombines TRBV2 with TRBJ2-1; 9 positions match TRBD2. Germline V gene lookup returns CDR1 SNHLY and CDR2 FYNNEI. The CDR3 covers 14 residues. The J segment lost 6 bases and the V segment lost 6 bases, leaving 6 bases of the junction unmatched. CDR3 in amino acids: CASSPGLAVNEQFF. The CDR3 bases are TGTGCCAGCAGCCCGGGACTAGCAGTCAATGAGCAGTTCTTC.

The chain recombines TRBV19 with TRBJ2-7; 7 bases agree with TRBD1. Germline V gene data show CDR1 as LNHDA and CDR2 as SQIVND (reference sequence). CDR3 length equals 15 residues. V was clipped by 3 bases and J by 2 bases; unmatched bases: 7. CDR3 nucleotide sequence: TGTGCCAGTAGTATCCAGACAGGGTTGGCCTACGAGCAGTACTTC. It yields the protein CASSIQTGLAYEQYF.

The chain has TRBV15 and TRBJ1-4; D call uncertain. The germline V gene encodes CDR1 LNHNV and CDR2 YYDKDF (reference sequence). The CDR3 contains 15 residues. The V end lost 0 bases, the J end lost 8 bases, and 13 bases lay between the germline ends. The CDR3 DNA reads TGTGCCACCAGCAGAGATCTGGCAGGTATCGAAAAACTGTTTTTT. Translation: CATSRDLAGIEKLFF. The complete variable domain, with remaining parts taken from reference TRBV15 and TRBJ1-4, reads DAMVIQNPRYQVTQFGKPVTLSCSQTLNHNVMYWYQQKSSQAPKLLFHYYDKDFNNEADTPDNFQSRRPNTSFCFLDIRSPGLGDTAMYLCATSRDLAGIEKLFFGSGTQLSVL.

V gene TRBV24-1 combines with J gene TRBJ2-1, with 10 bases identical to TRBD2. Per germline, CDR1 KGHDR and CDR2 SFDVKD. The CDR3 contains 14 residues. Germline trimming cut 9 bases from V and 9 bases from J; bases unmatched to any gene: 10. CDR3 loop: CATGTSGAVAEQFF. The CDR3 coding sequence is TGTGCCACCGGTACTAGCGGGGCGGTCGCTGAGCAGTTCTTC.

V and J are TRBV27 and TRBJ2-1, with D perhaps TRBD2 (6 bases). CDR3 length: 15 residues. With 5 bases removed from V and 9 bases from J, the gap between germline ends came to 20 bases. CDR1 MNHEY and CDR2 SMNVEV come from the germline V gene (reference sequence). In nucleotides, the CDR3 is TGTGCCAGCAGTAGAACATCGGCGGGAATTGCTGAGCAGTTCTTC. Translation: CASSRTSAGIAEQFF.

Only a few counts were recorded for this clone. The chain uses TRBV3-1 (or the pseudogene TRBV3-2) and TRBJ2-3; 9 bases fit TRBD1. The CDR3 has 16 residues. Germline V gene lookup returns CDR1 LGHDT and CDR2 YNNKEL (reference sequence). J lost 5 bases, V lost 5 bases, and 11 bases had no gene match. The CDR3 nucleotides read TGTGCCAGCAGCGTGACAGGGGGTAGTGGTATAGATACGCAGTATTTT. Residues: CASSVTGGSGIDTQYF.

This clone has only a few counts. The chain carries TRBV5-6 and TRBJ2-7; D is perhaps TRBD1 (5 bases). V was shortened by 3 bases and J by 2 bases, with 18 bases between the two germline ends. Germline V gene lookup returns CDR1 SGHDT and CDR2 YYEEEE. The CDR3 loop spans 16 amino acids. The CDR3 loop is CASSSQVQGDPYEQYF. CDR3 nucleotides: TGTGCCAGCAGCTCGCAGGTTCAGGGTGATCCCTACGAGCAGTACTTC.

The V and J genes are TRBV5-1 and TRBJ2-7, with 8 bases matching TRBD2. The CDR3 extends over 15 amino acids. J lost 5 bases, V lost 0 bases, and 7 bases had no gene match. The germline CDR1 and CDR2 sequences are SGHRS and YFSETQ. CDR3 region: CASSLGPGGPDEQYF. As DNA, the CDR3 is TGCGCCAGCAGCTTGGGTCCGGGAGGGCCGGACGAGCAGTACTTC.